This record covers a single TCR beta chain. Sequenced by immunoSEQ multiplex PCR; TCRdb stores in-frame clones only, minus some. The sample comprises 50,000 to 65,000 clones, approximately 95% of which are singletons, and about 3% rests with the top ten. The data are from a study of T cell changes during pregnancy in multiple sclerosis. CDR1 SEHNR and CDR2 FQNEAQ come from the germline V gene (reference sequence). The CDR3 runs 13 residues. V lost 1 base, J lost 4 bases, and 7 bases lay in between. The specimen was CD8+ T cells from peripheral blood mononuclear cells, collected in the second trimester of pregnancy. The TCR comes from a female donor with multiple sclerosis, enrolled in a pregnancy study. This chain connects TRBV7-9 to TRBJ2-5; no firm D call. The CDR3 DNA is TGTGCCAGCAGCTTAGTCCTAGGAGAGACCCAGTACTTC. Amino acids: CASSLVLGETQYF.